This TCR beta chain stems from a study of cytomegalovirus exposure and HLA in healthy donors. Germline V gives CDR1 LNHDA, CDR2 SQIVND (reference sequence). The ends lost 7 bases at V and 6 bases at J; junction bases unmatched: 9. The length of the CDR3 is 14 residues. PCR amplification relied on 60 Vbeta primers (plus 13 Jbeta primers). Measured with immunoSEQ multiplex PCR; TCRdb has only the in-frame clones, and not every one. The sample holds about 180,000 clones, roughly 79% seen once. Donors were nominally healthy when sampled, though unrecorded immune exposures were likely. Study-wide findings and caveats: V- and J-gene trimming of TCR beta was linked (in a later analysis) to a missense DCLRE1C variant. Cytomegalovirus-associated status was assigned to approximately 160 TCR beta chains.

Worth noting for this clone: Its antigen is undetermined.

Sample: PBMCs. The sequence came from a man aged 35 to 55 in good health and CMV-seropositive. The chain carries TRBV19 and TRBJ1-1; TRBD1 aligns across 9 bases. CDR3 coding DNA: TGTGCCAGTACCCTGGGACAGGGATGGCCTGAAGCTTTCTTT. This codes for CASTLGQGWPEAFF.